The T cell receptor (beta chain) under discussion was sequenced for a study of T-cell reconstitution after alpha-beta-depleted transplantation in children. Overall study results and limits: Fresh T-cell production supplied most of the T-cell counts and diversity seen one year after transplant. Several hundred expanded graft clones reportedly were the source of alpha-beta T cells about two months after transplant. Surviving recipient T cells and intrathymic progenitors accounted for some patients' high TCRbeta diversity at day 60.

There are 16 residues in the CDR3. J gave up 4 bases and V 6 bases, and 6 bases lay outside the gene matches. Germline-derived CDR1 and CDR2 are SGHVS and FQNEAQ. The table lists this clonotype with many counts. No antigen is known for it. The TCRbeta library was prepared with unique molecular identifiers. TCRdb independently ran MiXCR on the PCR reads; one entry per CDR3 protein. This sample has 400,000 to 550,000 distinct CDR3 sequences, with over 9.5% found just once. The TCR was taken from a child aged 2-15 years with inherited bone marrow failure, due to receive a stem cell transplant. The chain combines TRBV7-8 with TRBJ2-2; 12 positions agree with TRBD2. The input for sequencing was PBMCs, taken before TCRalphabeta/CD19-depleted stem cell transplant. CDR3 loop: CASRLLAGGPTGELFF. CDR3 DNA sequence: TGTGCCAGCAGGCTCCTAGCGGGAGGGCCCACCGGGGAGCTGTTTTTT.